This entry describes one T cell receptor beta chain. This specimen belongs to a study of blood T cell repertoires in COVID-19. Study-level information: Material from acute and convalescent COVID-19 was sourced from the United States, Italy and Spain. PBMCs, B-cell-depleted T cells, or T cells provided the cDNA or gDNA that made up the material.

This CDR3 comprises 15 residues. V was pared by 5 bases and J by 0 bases, with 2 bases of the junction left unmatched. Germline V CDR1 and CDR2: LNHDA, SQIVND (reference sequence). In the source study's methods: For nucleated cells, counts were estimated from reference gene primer amplification. Repertoires were generated with immunoSEQ multiplex PCR, while TCRdb's copy carries only in-frame clones and drops some. V, J and clone size are those of that table, while D and trimming were read from the DNA. This sample has some 90,000 clones, with 90% found just once. The rearrangement uses TRBV19 and TRBJ2-1; 9 bases fit TRBD2. The sequenced material came from peripheral blood. This sequence originates from a woman older than 75 with active or convalescent COVID-19. The CDR3 loop reads CASSPSGNSYNEQFF. DNA of the CDR3: TGTGCCAGTAGTCCTAGCGGGAACTCCTACAATGAGCAGTTCTTC.